Ten or more counts support the clone carrying this T cell receptor beta chain. Its antigen is currently unknown. This record comes from a study of neurological immune-mediated disorders. Study-level results: TCR clonal expansion peaked in HTLV-1-associated myelopathy patients and was lowest in multiple sclerosis patients.

TCRdb re-analysed the 5' RACE reads in MiXCR, keeping a single row per CDR3 protein. The data contain some 29,000 distinct CDR3 sequences, more than 6.5% of them singletons. The length of the CDR3 is 11 residues. Between the trimmed V and J ends, which lost 6 bases and 7 bases, there was a span of 10 bases. Germline V gene data show CDR1 as MNHEY and CDR2 as SVGAGI. The specimen was PBMCs. The chain has TRBV6-5 and TRBJ2-7; TRBD2 is a possible D gene (6 bases). This receptor was identified in a woman aged 50 to 60 in good health. CDR3 DNA: TGTGCCAGCAGCAACGGGGGAGAGCAGTACTTC. It codes for CASSNGGEQYF.